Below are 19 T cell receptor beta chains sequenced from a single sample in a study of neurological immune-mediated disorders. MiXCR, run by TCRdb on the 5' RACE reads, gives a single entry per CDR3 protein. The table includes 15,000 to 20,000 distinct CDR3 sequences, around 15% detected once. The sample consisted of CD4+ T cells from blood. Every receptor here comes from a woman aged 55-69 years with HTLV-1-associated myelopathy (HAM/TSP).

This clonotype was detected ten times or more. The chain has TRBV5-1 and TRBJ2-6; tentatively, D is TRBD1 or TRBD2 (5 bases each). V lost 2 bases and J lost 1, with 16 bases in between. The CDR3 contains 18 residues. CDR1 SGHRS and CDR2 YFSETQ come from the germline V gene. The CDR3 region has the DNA TGCGCCAGCAGCTTTGAGGGGCAGAAATTTTCTGGGGCCAACGTCCTGACTTTC. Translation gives CASSFEGQKFSGANVLTF.

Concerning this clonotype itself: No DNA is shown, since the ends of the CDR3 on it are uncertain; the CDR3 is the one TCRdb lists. The CDR3: CASSFYICSAQTSTDTQYF. This chain links TRBV7-2 with TRBJ2-3. Germline CDR1 and CDR2: SGHTA and FQGNSA. The CDR3 comprises 19 residues, both ends counted.

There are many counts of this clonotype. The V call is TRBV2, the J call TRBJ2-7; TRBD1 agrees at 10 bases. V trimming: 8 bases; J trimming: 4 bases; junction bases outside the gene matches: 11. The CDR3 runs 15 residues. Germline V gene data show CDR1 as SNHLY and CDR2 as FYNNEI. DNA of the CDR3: TGTGCCAGCGCCGTCGCCGGGACAGGGGATTACGAGCAGTACTTC. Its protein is CASAVAGTGDYEQYF.

CDR3: CASSVDRANYGYTF. CDR3 DNA: TGTGCCAGCAGCGTGGACAGGGCTAACTATGGCTACACCTTC. The V call is TRBV11-3, the J call TRBJ1-2; 8 positions agree with TRBD1. CDR3 length: 14 residues. Losses at the gene ends were 5 bases for V and 0 bases for J; bases not matched to a gene: 2. Germline V CDR1 and CDR2: SGHNT, YENEEA.

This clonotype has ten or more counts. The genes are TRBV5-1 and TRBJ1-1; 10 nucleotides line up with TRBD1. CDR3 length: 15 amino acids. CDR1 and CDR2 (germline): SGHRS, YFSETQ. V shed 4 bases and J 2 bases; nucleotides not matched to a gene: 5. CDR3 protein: CASSALTGGNTEAFF. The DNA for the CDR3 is TGCGCCAGCAGCGCCCTGACAGGGGGCAACACTGAAGCTTTCTTT.

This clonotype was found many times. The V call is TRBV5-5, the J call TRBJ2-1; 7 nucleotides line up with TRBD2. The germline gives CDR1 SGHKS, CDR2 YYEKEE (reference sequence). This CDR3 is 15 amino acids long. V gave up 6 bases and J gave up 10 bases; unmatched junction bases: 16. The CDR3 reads CASTLGLAVNGEQFF. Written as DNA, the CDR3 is TGTGCCAGCACCCTCGGGCTAGCGGTAAATGGGGAGCAGTTCTTC.

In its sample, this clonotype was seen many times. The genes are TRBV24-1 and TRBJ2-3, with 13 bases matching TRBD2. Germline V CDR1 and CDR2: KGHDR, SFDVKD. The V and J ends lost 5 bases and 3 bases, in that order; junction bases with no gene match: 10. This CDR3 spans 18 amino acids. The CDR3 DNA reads TGTGCCACCAGTGCTGGACTAGCGGGAGAACTTGGAACAGATACGCAGTATTTT. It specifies CATSAGLAGELGTDTQYF.

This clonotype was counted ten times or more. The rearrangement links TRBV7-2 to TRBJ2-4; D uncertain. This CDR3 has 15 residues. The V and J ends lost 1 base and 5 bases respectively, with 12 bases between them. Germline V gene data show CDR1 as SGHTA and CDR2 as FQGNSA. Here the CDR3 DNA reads TGTGCCAGCAGCTTAGGGCCGACCCTTCAAAACATTCAGTACTTC. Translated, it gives CASSLGPTLQNIQYF. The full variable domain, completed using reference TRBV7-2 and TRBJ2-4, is GAGVSQSPSNKVTEKGKDVELRCDPISGHTALYWYRQSLGQGLEFLIYFQGNSAPDKSGLPSDRFSAERTGGSVSTLTIQRTQQEDSAVYLCASSLGPTLQNIQYFGAGTRLSVL.

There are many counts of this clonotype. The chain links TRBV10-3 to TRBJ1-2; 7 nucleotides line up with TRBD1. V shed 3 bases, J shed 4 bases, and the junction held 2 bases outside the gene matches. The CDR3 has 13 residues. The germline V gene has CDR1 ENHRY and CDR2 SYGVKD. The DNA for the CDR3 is TGTGCCATCAGTGAAGGGACAGCCTATGGCTACACCTTC. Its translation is CAISEGTAYGYTF.

The CDR3 DNA sequence: TGCAGTGCTAGAGGGGATCCTTGGGTGGCAGATACGCAGTATTTT. Protein product: CSARGDPWVADTQYF. The V call is TRBV20-1, the J call TRBJ2-3; D is undetermined. Germline CDR1 DFQATT, CDR2 SNEGSKA (reference sequence). The CDR3 is made up of 15 amino acids. V dropped 1 base and J dropped 4 bases, with 15 bases sitting between them.

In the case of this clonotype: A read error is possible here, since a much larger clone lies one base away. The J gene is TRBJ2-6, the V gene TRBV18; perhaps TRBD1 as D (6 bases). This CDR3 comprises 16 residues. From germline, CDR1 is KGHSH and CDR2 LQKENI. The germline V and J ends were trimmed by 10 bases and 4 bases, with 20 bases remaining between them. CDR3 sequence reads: CANSRTVSTGANVLTF. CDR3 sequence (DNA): TGTGCCAACTCCCGGACAGTTTCTACAGGGGCCAACGTCCTGACTTTC.

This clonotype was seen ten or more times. For the CDR3, the DNA is TGTGCCAGCAGCTTAATTGGCCTGGGCAATGAGCAGTTCTTC. This translates into CASSLIGLGNEQFF. The genes are TRBV11-3 and TRBJ2-1; no definite D call. This CDR3 is 14 amino acids long. Germline values: CDR1 SGHNT, CDR2 YENEEA. V lost 2 bases, J lost 6 bases, and 11 bases lay in between.

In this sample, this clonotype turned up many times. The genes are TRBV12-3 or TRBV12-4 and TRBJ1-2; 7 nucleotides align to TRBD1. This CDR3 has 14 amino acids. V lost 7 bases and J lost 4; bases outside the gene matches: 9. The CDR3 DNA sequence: TGTGCCAGCATAGCCGGTGGGACAGTCTATGGCTACACCTTC. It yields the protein CASIAGGTVYGYTF.

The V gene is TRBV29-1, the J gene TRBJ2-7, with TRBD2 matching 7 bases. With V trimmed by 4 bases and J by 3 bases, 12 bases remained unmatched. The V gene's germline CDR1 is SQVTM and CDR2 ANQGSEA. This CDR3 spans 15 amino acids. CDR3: CSVGGVSAGVYEQYF. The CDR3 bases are TGCAGCGTTGGTGGCGTTTCGGCGGGGGTCTACGAGCAGTACTTC.

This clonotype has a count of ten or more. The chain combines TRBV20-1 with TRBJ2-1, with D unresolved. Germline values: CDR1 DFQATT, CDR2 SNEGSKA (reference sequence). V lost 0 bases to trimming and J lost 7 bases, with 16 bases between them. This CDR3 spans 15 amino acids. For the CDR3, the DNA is TGCAGTGCTAGAGAGGGCCCCACTACAAGGAATGAGCAGTTCTTC. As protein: CSAREGPTTRNEQFF.

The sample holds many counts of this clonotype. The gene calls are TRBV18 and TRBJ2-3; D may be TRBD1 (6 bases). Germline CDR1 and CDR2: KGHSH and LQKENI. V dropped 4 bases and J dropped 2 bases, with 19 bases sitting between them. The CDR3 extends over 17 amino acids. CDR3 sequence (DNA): TGTGCCAGCTCACGCTCTCGTAACAGGGATCCCACAGATACGCAGTATTTT. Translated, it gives CASSRSRNRDPTDTQYF.

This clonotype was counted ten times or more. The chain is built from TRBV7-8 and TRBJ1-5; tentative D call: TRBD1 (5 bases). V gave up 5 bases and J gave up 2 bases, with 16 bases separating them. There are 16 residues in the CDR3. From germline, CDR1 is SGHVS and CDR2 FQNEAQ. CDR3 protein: CASSLMGPGGNQPQHF. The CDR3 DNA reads TGTGCCAGCAGCCTTATGGGGCCGGGGGGCAATCAGCCCCAGCATTTT.

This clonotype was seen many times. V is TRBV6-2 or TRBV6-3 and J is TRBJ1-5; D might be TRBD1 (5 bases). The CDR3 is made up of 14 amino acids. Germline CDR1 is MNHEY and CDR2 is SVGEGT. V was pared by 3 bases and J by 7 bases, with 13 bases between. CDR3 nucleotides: TGTGCCAGCAGTTATCGGGGCCATGGGCAGCCCCAGCATTTT. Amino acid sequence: CASSYRGHGQPQHF.

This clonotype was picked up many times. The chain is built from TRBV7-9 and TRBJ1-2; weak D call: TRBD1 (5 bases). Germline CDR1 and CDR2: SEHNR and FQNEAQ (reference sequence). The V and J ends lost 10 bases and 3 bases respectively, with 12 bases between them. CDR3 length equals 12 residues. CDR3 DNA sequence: TGTGCCACCGAAGGGGTGTACTATGGCTACACCTTC. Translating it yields CATEGVYYGYTF.